Shown below are 16 T cell receptor beta chains from a single sample sequenced in a study of blood T cell repertoires in COVID-19. The protocol was immunoSEQ multiplex PCR, while the TCRdb copy is restricted to in-frame clones and leaves out a portion. Found here are 100,000 to 150,000 clones, 84% of them singletons; the top ten hold 12%. The sequenced sample consisted of peripheral blood. The source is a woman in her sixties with acute or convalescent COVID-19.

The chain is built from TRBV5-5 and TRBJ1-2, with 10 bases fitting TRBD1. Germline assignment: CDR1 SGHKS and CDR2 YYEKEE (reference sequence). Trimming at V came to 1 base and at J to 7 bases, leaving 7 bases not matched to a gene. The CDR3 consists of 15 residues. DNA for the CDR3: TGTGCCAGCAGCTTGCAAGGGACAGGGGATGCTGGCTACACCTTC. This gives the protein CASSLQGTGDAGYTF.

The chain links TRBV4-1 to TRBJ2-5, with TRBD2 matching 7 bases. V was clipped by 1 base and J by 5 bases; unmatched bases: 10. Per germline, CDR1 MGHRA and CDR2 YSYEKL. The CDR3 consists of 16 residues. The CDR3 region has the DNA TGCGCCAGCAGCCAAGTGGGAGGGTTTTCTCTGGAGACCCAGTACTTC. Translating gives CASSQVGGFSLETQYF.

This chain links TRBV7-3 with TRBJ1-2; the match to TRBD1 covers 7 bases. The CDR3 is 12 amino acids. V lost 4 bases to trimming and J lost 6 bases; unmatched junction nucleotides: 2. Germline CDR1 reads SGHTA; CDR2 reads FQGTGA. The CDR3 region has the DNA TGTGCCAGCAGCTCCGGGACAGATGGCTACACCTTC. Its translation is CASSSGTDGYTF. The full variable domain, its missing parts supplied by reference TRBV7-3 and TRBJ1-2, is GAGVSQTPSNKVTEKGKYVELRCDPISGHTALYWYRQSLGQGPEFLIYFQGTGAADDSGLPNDRFFAVRPEGSVSTLKIQRTERGDSAVYLCASSSGTDGYTFGSGTRLTVV.

This rearrangement joins TRBV2 to TRBJ2-3; TRBD1 aligns across 9 bases. In germline, CDR1 is SNHLY, CDR2 FYNNEI. This CDR3 contains 16 residues. V was clipped by 4 bases and J by 0 bases; unmatched bases: 5. The DNA of the CDR3 is TGTGCCAGCAGTGGGGACAGGGTTTTAAGCACAGATACGCAGTATTTT. Amino acid sequence: CASSGDRVLSTDTQYF.

The chain couples TRBV7-2 to TRBJ1-2, with 8 bases identical to TRBD1. Looked up from germline, CDR1 is SGHTA and CDR2 is FQGNSA. V gave up 5 bases and J gave up 2 bases; unmatched junction bases: 7. The CDR3 contains 15 residues. The CDR3 reads CASSPSTGANYGYTF. The DNA for the CDR3 is TGTGCCAGCAGCCCGTCGACAGGGGCCAACTATGGCTACACCTTC.

This rearrangement joins TRBV5-1 to TRBJ1-1, with a possible D match to TRBD1 (6 bases). This CDR3 region has 14 residues. Trimming removed 4 bases at V and 4 bases at J, with 14 bases between. Germline V gene sequence: CDR1 SGHRS, CDR2 YFSETQ. CDR3 DNA sequence: TGCGCCAGCAGCGCGCTGACAGGAGGCACTGAAGCTTTCTTT. This sequence encodes CASSALTGGTEAFF.

The chain uses TRBV10-3 and TRBJ1-6, with 7 bases aligning to TRBD1. CDR1 and CDR2 from the germline V gene are ENHRY and SYGVKD. The CDR3 consists of 18 residues. V lost 10 bases to trimming and J lost 0 bases; unmatched junction nucleotides: 15. The CDR3: CATRAGGGLGSYNSPLHF. CDR3 nucleotides: TGTGCCACCAGGGCAGGAGGGGGCTTGGGCTCCTATAATTCACCCCTCCACTTT.

This clone was recorded a few times. The chain uses TRBV11-2 and TRBJ2-3; 14 positions agree with TRBD2. Per the germline V gene, CDR1 is SGHAT and CDR2 is FQNNGV. Unmatched junction bases numbered 2, after V lost 4 bases and J lost 5 bases. The CDR3 totals 15 residues. The CDR3 is CASSSTSGGEDTQYF. For the CDR3, the DNA is TGTGCCAGCAGCTCGACTAGCGGGGGGGAAGATACGCAGTATTTT. The full variable domain, completed using reference TRBV11-2 and TRBJ2-3, is EAGVAQSPRYKIIEKRQSVAFWCNPISGHATLYWYQQILGQGPKLLIQFQNNGVVDDSQLPKDRFSAERLKGVDSTLKIQPAKLEDSAVYLCASSSTSGGEDTQYFGPGTRLTVL.

The V call is TRBV24-1, the J call TRBJ1-2; 11 positions match TRBD1. The trim removed 4 bases at V and 7 bases at J, leaving 16 bases unmatched. Germline CDR1 KGHDR, CDR2 SFDVKD. The CDR3 sequence is 18 residues long. DNA of the CDR3: TGTGCCACCAGTGACCCTGGACAGGGGGCGCGGGGATTGGGTGGCTACACCTTC. Residues: CATSDPGQGARGLGGYTF.

V usage is TRBV19 and J usage is TRBJ2-2, with a weak D call TRBD2 (6 bases). Trimming stripped 7 bases from V and 0 bases from J, with 12 bases between. Germline assignment: CDR1 LNHDA and CDR2 SQIVND (reference sequence). This CDR3 region has 15 residues. DNA of the CDR3: TGTGCCAGTAAGCTGGGGGACTCGAACACCGGGGAGCTGTTTTTT. Its protein product is CASKLGDSNTGELFF.

The CDR3 DNA reads as TGTGCCTGGCGGGGCGCCGGGACATGGAACACTGAAGCTTTCTTT. Encoded protein: CAWRGAGTWNTEAFF. V is TRBV30 and J is TRBJ1-1, with D tentatively TRBD1 (6 bases). The germline gives CDR1 GTSNPN, CDR2 SVGIG (reference sequence). This CDR3 spans 15 amino acids. V lost 5 bases, J lost 1 base, and 17 bases lay in between.

J is TRBJ1-2 and V is TRBV15; the D gene is possibly TRBD1 (6 bases). Trimming cost V 3 bases and J 5 bases, with 13 bases left between them. The CDR3 runs 14 residues. Looked up from germline, CDR1 is LNHNV and CDR2 is YYDKDF (reference sequence). This CDR3 reads CATSSPRGLYGYTF. In DNA, the CDR3 is TGTGCCACCAGCAGCCCCAGGGGCCTTTATGGCTACACCTTC.

CDR3 bases: TGTGCCAGCAGCTACGACAGCACCGGGGAGCTGTTTTTT. Protein: CASSYDSTGELFF. The rearrangement links TRBV5-6 to TRBJ2-2; D possibly corresponds to TRBD1 (5 bases). Germline V gene sequence: CDR1 SGHDT, CDR2 YYEEEE. V lost 3 bases to trimming and J lost 4 bases, with 7 bases between them. CDR3 length: 13 residues.

The chain uses TRBV11-2 and TRBJ1-2, with D possibly being TRBD1 (6 bases). The CDR3 is made up of 19 amino acids. Germline-derived CDR1 and CDR2 are SGHAT and FQNNGV. V was cut by 5 bases and J by 2 bases, with 27 bases left in between. CDR3 nucleotide sequence: TGTGCCAGCAGCCCCCCACAGGGAATGGTATCTTTCTCAAACTATGGCTACACCTTC. It codes for CASSPPQGMVSFSNYGYTF.

The V and J genes are TRBV2 and TRBJ2-7; 11 bases are shared with TRBD1. The germline V gene encodes CDR1 SNHLY and CDR2 FYNNEI. The length of the CDR3 is 15 residues. Trimming took 6 bases from V and 2 from J; bases not matched to a gene: 6. CDR3 in amino acids: CASSEGQGGPYEQYV. The DNA for the CDR3 is TGTGCCAGCAGCGAGGGACAGGGGGGTCCCTACGAGCAGTACGTC.

This chain joins TRBV7-9 and TRBJ1-3; no clear D gene. The V end lost 2 bases, the J end lost 0 bases, and 8 bases lay between the germline ends. The CDR3 loop spans 15 amino acids. CDR1 SEHNR and CDR2 FQNEAQ come from the germline V gene (reference sequence). The CDR3 DNA reads as TGTGCCAGCAGCTTACAGTCATTCTCTGGAAACACCATATATTTT. It yields the protein CASSLQSFSGNTIYF.